This passage covers 4 T cell receptor beta chains from one sample sequenced in a study of control samples from healthy donors and cancer patients. Profiling relied on immunoSEQ multiplex PCR, and the TCRdb table lists in-frame clones only, not all of them. Among about 59,000 clones listed, more than 90% were seen once. The material sequenced was PBMCs. These receptors were collected from a man aged 35 to 55 with colorectal cancer.

Concerning this clone: Other DNA variants within this sample encode the same CDR3. The chain combines TRBV5-4 with TRBJ1-6; maybe TRBD1 (6 bases). Germline V lookup: CDR1 SGHNT, CDR2 YYREEE (reference sequence). The length of the CDR3 is 14 residues. V was clipped by 2 bases and J by 10 bases, with 13 bases between them. CDR3 sequence: CASSLPRGGSPLHF. As DNA, the CDR3 is TGTGCCAGCAGCTTACCCAGGGGTGGATCACCCCTCCACTTT.

The chain employs TRBV15 and TRBJ1-2; D is possibly TRBD1 (5 bases). Trimming pared 2 bases from V and 6 bases from J, leaving 19 bases between. Germline lookup yields CDR1 LNHNV and CDR2 YYDKDF (reference sequence). The length of the CDR3 is 16 residues. The CDR3 loop reads CATSRPLEGRYDGYTF. Here the CDR3 DNA reads TGTGCCACCAGCAGACCCCTGGAGGGACGGTATGATGGCTACACCTTC.

This chain links TRBV2 with TRBJ1-2; D is perhaps TRBD1 (6 bases). V lost 8 bases, J lost 8 bases, and 18 bases lay in between. Germline V CDR1 and CDR2: SNHLY, FYNNEI. This CDR3 is built from 13 residues. CDR3 loop: CASGRRAGVGYTF. The CDR3 DNA is TGTGCCAGCGGGAGGAGGGCAGGGGTAGGCTACACCTTC. Complete variable domain (other parts from reference TRBV2 and TRBJ1-2): EPEVTQTPSHQVTQMGQEVILRCVPISNHLYFYWYRQILGQKVEFLVSFYNNEISEKSEIFDDQFSVERPDGSNFTLKIRSTKLEDSAMYFCASGRRAGVGYTFGSGTRLTVV.

The CDR3 DNA follows: TGTGCCAGCAGCGTGGGACGGACCCTCACAGATACGCAGTATTTT. Encoded protein: CASSVGRTLTDTQYF. V and J are TRBV9 and TRBJ2-3, with D perhaps TRBD1 or TRBD2 (5 bases each). Between the trimmed V and J ends, which lost 2 bases and 2 bases, there was a span of 12 bases. This CDR3 is 15 amino acids long. CDR1 is SGDLS, CDR2 YYNGEE, per germline.